The entry below describes one T cell receptor beta chain. Its antigen remains unidentified. No clone much larger than this one lies a single base away; base qualities are absent. Trimming takes 0 bases from V and 4 bases from J, and the germline ends sit 9 bases apart. The CDR3 runs 14 amino acids, cysteine and phenylalanine included. CDR3 DNA only is kept here, 42 bases in frame from base 1. CDR1 and CDR2 were assigned from the germline V gene as LGHNT and FRNRAP. These data originate in a study of blood T cell repertoires in COVID-19 (dated by TCRdb to the early 2020s). In terms of the full investigation: Samples from collaborators originated in the United States, Italy and Spain and spanned both the acute and convalescent phases of COVID-19. The prospective study material was composed of cDNA or gDNA derived from T cells, B-cell-depleted T cells, or PBMCs. The dataset comprised deeply sampled blood TCRbeta repertoires from subjects exposed to, actively infected with, or recovered from COVID-19. The repertoires were released in a freely available public database meant as a resource for research on the immune response to SARS-CoV-2. Samples came from the ongoing ImmuneRACE study (first 160 participants) plus 1,254 subjects from 6 global collaborators. Sample metadata almost always included a de-identified subject ID, COVID-19 status, age in years and sex. Where HLA class I and class II types were available, the types were taken from metadata supplied by the sample provider, not from assay-based typing. Overall study results and their limits: Clinical and demographic metadata were provided uncurated, with the amount varying by source and participant.

TCRbeta CDR3 regions were amplified from genomic DNA using the immunoSEQ Assay, a bias-controlled multiplex PCR. As for the authors' bioinformatics: Nucleated cell counts per sample were estimated from amplification of reference gene primers within the assay. To quantify the absolute abundance of each unique TCRbeta CDR3 rearrangement, sequence reads were collapsed and filtered. For each sample, productive Simpson clonality was calculated as the square root of Simpson's diversity index across productive rearrangements. TCRdb carries this immuneACCESS record with in-frame sequences only. Its versions omit some clonotypes, under half of them owing to an unresolved V gene in the studies checked, with the rest unexplained. V, J and clone size derive from that table, while D and trimming were established from the DNA sequence. The sample table shows some 320,000 clones, and more than 75% are seen once. The biggest ten clones account for about 2.4% of the sample.

In the prospective study, participants were about 18 to 95 years old, resided in about two dozen geographic areas of the United States, and were enrolled through a virtual design. To assign participants to cohorts, the prospective study relied on clinical history that participants themselves reported in a screening survey and a study questionnaire. Recovered participants in ImmuneRACE Cohort 3 were defined by two consecutive negative NP/OP PCR tests, clearance by a healthcare professional, or resolution of symptoms. Mobile phlebotomists in the prospective study collected whole blood, serum and a nasopharyngeal or oropharyngeal swab from every participant. Prospective study participants could optionally give additional blood draws and questionnaires over an approximately two-month period. Prospective study blood samples were shipped either frozen or at room temperature before DNA extraction.

The V gene is TRBV12-5 and the J gene is TRBJ1-1; the D gene is possibly TRBD1, with 5 bases matching. The sample taken for sequencing was PBMCs or T cells enriched from blood (not recorded which). This clonotype was obtained from a man between 60 and 75 years old who had recovered from COVID-19. The CDR3 here reads CASGLVAGGTEAFF. The DNA reads TGTGCTAGTGGTTTGGTGGCCGGGGGCACTGAAGCTTTCTTT.